The present TCR beta chain was sequenced within a study of Tregs in tolerant kidney transplant recipients. Study at large: Related graft donors supplied nonmyeloablative bone marrow transplants, and mixed chimerism was transient.

Study-level findings and limits: Activated donor B cell expansion appeared to reveal the most relevant donor-specific TCRbeta repertoire. Few patients were studied, so findings need validation in larger groups.

TCRdb's table, derived via immunoSEQ multiplex PCR, lists solely in-frame clones and lacks some. The top ten clones hold around 0.45% of a sample with tens of thousands of clones, under 95% of them seen once. Unstimulated Tregs (CD4+CD25+CD127-) and CD4+CD25- non-Tregs were sorted from PBMCs. Trimming shortened V by 5 bases and J by 4 bases, and 11 bases separated the two germline ends. The CDR3 is made up of 13 amino acids. CDR1 MDHEN and CDR2 SYDVKM come from the germline V gene. A note on this clone: What it binds is unknown.

V is TRBV28 and J is TRBJ1-2, with a weak D call TRBD1 (5 bases). The specimen was CD4+ T cells from blood, collected before the transplant. This TCR was recovered from a human donor who received a combined kidney and bone marrow transplant. The CDR3 protein is CASSLGGIYGYTF. CDR3 sequence (DNA): TGTGCCAGCAGTCTCGGGGGGATCTATGGCTACACCTTC.